Listed here are 20 T cell receptor beta chains from one sample, sequenced in a study of blood T cell repertoires in COVID-19 (dated by TCRdb to about 2020). The protocol used for the library was the immunoSEQ multiplex PCR assay. In its TCRdb copy, this immuneACCESS table keeps in-frame sequences only and misses some clones. Where compared with another copy, unresolved V genes explain less than half of these, and the others have no known cause. The sample has about 52,000 clones on record, about nine tenths of them singletons. The ten largest clones capture 11% to 15% of the sample. Input material: peripheral blood. The source is an older man with acute or convalescent COVID-19.

V is TRBV30 and J is TRBJ1-6, with D unresolved. CDR1 is GTSNPN, CDR2 SVGIG, per germline (reference sequence). The CDR3 extends over 17 amino acids. V was shortened by 0 bases and J by 7 bases, with 19 bases between the two germline ends. CDR3 bases: TGTGCCTGGAGTGTACTGGAGGGAGGAGTGGACAATTCACCCCTCCACTTT. Encoded protein: CAWSVLEGGVDNSPLHF.

CDR3 protein: CASSPGRRYGANVLTF. CDR3 nucleotides: TGTGCCAGCAGTCCAGGCCGCCGTTACGGGGCCAACGTCCTGACTTTC. The chain is built from TRBV6-2 or TRBV6-3 and TRBJ2-6; D uncertain. This CDR3 region has 16 residues. Germline lookup yields CDR1 MNHEY and CDR2 SVGEGT. The V end was cut by 5 bases, the J end by 4 bases, with 15 bases between.

The chain couples TRBV7-9 to TRBJ2-7, with D possibly TRBD2 on 6 matching bases. This CDR3 comprises 15 residues. The ends were cut back, 5 bases at V and 2 bases at J, with 16 bases in the middle. Germline V CDR1 and CDR2: SEHNR, FQNEAQ (reference sequence). CDR3 coding DNA: TGTGCCAGCAGCACCGGGACTCACACGGCCTACGAGCAGTACTTC. The encoded protein is CASSTGTHTAYEQYF.

The chain employs TRBV13 and TRBJ2-6; perhaps TRBD1 as D (5 bases). Germline V gene data show CDR1 as PRHDT and CDR2 as FYEKMQ (reference sequence). With 2 bases removed from V and 3 bases from J, the gap between germline ends came to 8 bases. The CDR3 spans 15 residues. The CDR3 nucleotides are TGTGCCAGCAGCTTACAGGGAAGTGGGGCCAACGTCCTGACTTTC. Amino acid sequence: CASSLQGSGANVLTF.

J is TRBJ2-3 and V is TRBV7-2; D call uncertain. The germline V gene encodes CDR1 SGHTA and CDR2 FQGNSA. V lost 5 bases to trimming and J lost 6 bases, with 12 bases between them. The CDR3 extends over 13 amino acids. CDR3 sequence: CASSAWVEDTQYF. In DNA form, the CDR3 reads TGTGCCAGCAGCGCTTGGGTGGAGGATACGCAGTATTTT.

For this clone: This sample also contains other DNA sequences that code for the same CDR3. The chain couples TRBV4-1 to TRBJ1-5; 7 nucleotides match TRBD1. CDR3 length: 13 amino acids. CDR1 MGHRA and CDR2 YSYEKL come from the germline V gene. V lost 4 bases and J lost 5; bases outside the gene matches: 2. The CDR3 region has the DNA TGCGCCAGCAGCCGACAGGGACATCAGCCCCAGCATTTT. It yields the protein CASSRQGHQPQHF.

In its sample, this clone was seen a few times. The chain carries TRBV9 and TRBJ2-2; 7 nucleotides align to TRBD1. Germline-derived CDR1 and CDR2 are SGDLS and YYNGEE. The CDR3 has 16 amino acids. Trimming removed 3 bases from V and 8 bases from J; junction bases left unmatched: 13. The CDR3 sequence is CASSAHLQGQEGELFF. CDR3 coding DNA: TGTGCCAGCAGCGCACATCTACAGGGGCAGGAGGGGGAGCTGTTTTTT.

The genes are TRBV6-6 and TRBJ1-1; D is uncertain. V was shortened by 6 bases and J by 8 bases, with 10 bases between the two germline ends. The CDR3 length is 11 residues. CDR1 is MNHNY, CDR2 SVGAGI, per germline (reference sequence). CDR3 DNA sequence: TGTGCCAGCAGCCGGACTGGAGAAGCTTTCTTT. This codes for CASSRTGEAFF.

This chain joins TRBV7-2 and TRBJ2-5; maybe TRBD2 (6 bases). The germline V and J ends were trimmed by 3 bases and 7 bases, with 15 bases remaining between them. The CDR3 has 14 residues. The germline gives CDR1 SGHTA, CDR2 FQGNSA. The CDR3 DNA reads as TGTGCCAGCAGCTTTGCGGGGTTTTTAGGGACCCAGTACTTC. Encoded protein: CASSFAGFLGTQYF.

The chain carries TRBV7-2 and TRBJ2-1, with TRBD2 identical over 11 bases. The CDR3 spans 14 residues. From germline, CDR1 is SGHTA and CDR2 FQGNSA. With V trimmed by 7 bases and J by 9 bases, 8 bases remained unmatched. The CDR3 DNA is TGTGCCAGCACCTACCGTCTAGCGGGAGGTGAGCAGTTCTTC. Amino acid sequence: CASTYRLAGGEQFF.

The rearrangement joins TRBV2 to TRBJ2-1; maybe TRBD1 (5 bases). The V gene's germline CDR1 is SNHLY and CDR2 FYNNEI. The CDR3 contains 15 residues. V lost 7 bases, J lost 7 bases, and 20 bases lay in between. This CDR3 reads CASKRQGVDTNEQFF. DNA of the CDR3: TGTGCCAGCAAACGTCAAGGGGTGGACACAAATGAGCAGTTCTTC.

The chain has TRBV7-3 and TRBJ2-3, with D possibly TRBD1 on 7 matching bases. The V gene's germline CDR1 is SGHTA and CDR2 FQGTGA. V shed 4 bases and J shed 6 bases, with 8 bases lying between them. The CDR3 runs 12 residues. The CDR3 DNA follows: TGTGCCAGCAGCTCAGGGGGGGATACGCAGTATTTT. Its protein product is CASSSGGDTQYF. Complete variable domain (other parts from reference TRBV7-3 and TRBJ2-3): GAGVSQTPSNKVTEKGKYVELRCDPISGHTALYWYRQSLGQGPEFLIYFQGTGAADDSGLPNDRFFAVRPEGSVSTLKIQRTERGDSAVYLCASSSGGDTQYFGPGTRLTVL.

The chain joins TRBV4-1 to TRBJ2-6, with TRBD2 matching 14 bases. The germline CDR1 and CDR2 sequences are MGHRA and YSYEKL. Trimming cost V 4 bases and J 4 bases; bases outside gene matches: 6. The CDR3 length is 18 residues. Here the CDR3 reads CASSRGLAGGRGANVLTF. The CDR3, as DNA: TGCGCCAGCAGCCGAGGACTAGCGGGAGGTAGAGGGGCCAACGTCCTGACTTTC.

This clone was observed a few times. The rearrangement links TRBV3-1 (or the pseudogene TRBV3-2) to TRBJ1-2; D gene ambiguous. There are 14 residues in the CDR3. Germline CDR1 reads LGHDT; CDR2 reads YNNKEL (reference sequence). V gave up 4 bases and J gave up 1 base, with 10 bases separating them. The CDR3 nucleotides are TGTGCCAGCAGCCCAAATCGGGGTAACTATGGCTACACCTTC. Protein product: CASSPNRGNYGYTF.

In its sample, this clone was seen a few times. CDR3 nucleotides: TGCGCCAGCAGCAGGGTCGGGGACACAGATACGCAGTATTTT. Translation gives CASSRVGDTDTQYF. The chain uses TRBV4-1 and TRBJ2-3; D might be TRBD2 (5 bases). The CDR3 has 14 residues. CDR1 and CDR2 from the germline V gene are MGHRA and YSYEKL. V was trimmed by 5 bases and J by 2 bases, leaving 11 bases between them.

This clone was detected only once. The chain uses TRBV7-9 and TRBJ1-1; perhaps TRBD1 as D (6 bases). Germline V gene lookup returns CDR1 SEHNR and CDR2 FQNEAQ (reference sequence). V was trimmed by 1 base and J by 7 bases, leaving 13 bases between them. This CDR3 comprises 14 residues. CDR3 loop: CASSLVAGVIEAFF. The CDR3 nucleotides are TGTGCCAGCAGCTTAGTGGCAGGGGTGATTGAAGCTTTCTTT.

The CDR3 protein is CASSPGYGYTF. As DNA, the CDR3 is TGTGCCAGCAGCCCCGGCTATGGCTACACCTTC. The chain employs TRBV11-2 and TRBJ1-2; D is unresolved. The V gene lost 5 bases and the J gene lost 4 bases, with 5 bases spanning the gap. The CDR3 consists of 11 residues. The germline gives CDR1 SGHAT, CDR2 FQNNGV.

This clone was counted only a few times. The J gene is TRBJ1-6, the V gene TRBV6-1, with D maybe TRBD1 (6 bases). This CDR3 spans 13 amino acids. Trimming removed 6 bases at V and 4 bases at J, with 7 bases between. Germline V gene data show CDR1 as MNHNS and CDR2 as SASEGT. CDR3 sequence reads: CASSGQYNSPLHF. The CDR3 DNA is TGTGCCAGCAGCGGACAGTATAATTCACCCCTCCACTTT.

This clone appeared a single time. This sequence joins TRBV27 and TRBJ2-3, with D tentatively TRBD2 (5 bases). The germline V gene has CDR1 MNHEY and CDR2 SMNVEV (reference sequence). The CDR3 sequence is 18 residues long. Trimming left V 1 base short and J 4 bases short, with 21 bases between. DNA of the CDR3: TGTGCCAGCAGTTTATATCGGCAGGCTAGCCCGCCGGCAGATACGCAGTATTTT. Encoded protein: CASSLYRQASPPADTQYF.

The CDR3 spells CASSLGAGGQLQETQYF. CDR3 in DNA: TGTGCCAGCAGCTTAGGGGCGGGGGGCCAACTTCAAGAGACCCAGTACTTC. This rearrangement joins TRBV11-2 to TRBJ2-5, with 8 positions matching TRBD2. The CDR3 consists of 17 residues. The trim removed 1 base at V and 2 bases at J, leaving 9 bases unmatched. CDR1 and CDR2 from the germline V gene are SGHAT and FQNNGV.